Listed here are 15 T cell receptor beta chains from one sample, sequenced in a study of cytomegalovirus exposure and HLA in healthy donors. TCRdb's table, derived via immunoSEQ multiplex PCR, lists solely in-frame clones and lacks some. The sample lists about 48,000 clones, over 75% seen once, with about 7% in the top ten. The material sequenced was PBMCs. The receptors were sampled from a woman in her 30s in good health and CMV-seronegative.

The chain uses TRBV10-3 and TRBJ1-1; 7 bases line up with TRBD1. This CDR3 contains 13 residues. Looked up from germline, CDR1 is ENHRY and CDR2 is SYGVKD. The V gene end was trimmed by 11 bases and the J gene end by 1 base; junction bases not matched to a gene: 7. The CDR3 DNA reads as TGTGCCGCCAATCGACAGGGGAACACTGAAGCTTTCTTT. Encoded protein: CAANRQGNTEAFF.

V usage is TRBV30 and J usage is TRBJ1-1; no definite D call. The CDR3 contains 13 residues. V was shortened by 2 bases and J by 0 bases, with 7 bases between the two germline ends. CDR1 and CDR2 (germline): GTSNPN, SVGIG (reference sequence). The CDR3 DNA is TGTGCCTGGAGTCCTCTATTGAACACTGAAGCTTTCTTT. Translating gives CAWSPLLNTEAFF.

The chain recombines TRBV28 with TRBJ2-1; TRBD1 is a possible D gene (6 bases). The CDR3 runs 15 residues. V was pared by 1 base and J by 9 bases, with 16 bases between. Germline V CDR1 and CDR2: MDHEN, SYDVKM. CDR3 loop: CASSLSNTGQGEQFF. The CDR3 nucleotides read TGTGCCAGCAGTTTATCCAACACAGGGCAAGGTGAGCAGTTCTTC.

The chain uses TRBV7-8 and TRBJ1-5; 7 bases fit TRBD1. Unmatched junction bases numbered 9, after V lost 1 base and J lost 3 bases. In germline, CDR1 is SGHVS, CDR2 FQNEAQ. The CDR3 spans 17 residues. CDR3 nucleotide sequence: TGTGCCAGCAGCTTAGACACAGGGGCGCCGTACAATCAGCCCCAGCATTTT. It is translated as CASSLDTGAPYNQPQHF. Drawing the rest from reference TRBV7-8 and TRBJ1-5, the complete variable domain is GAGVSQSPRYKVAKRGQDVALRCDPISGHVSLFWYQQALGQGPEFLTYFQNEAQLDKSGLPSDRFFAERPEGSVSTLKIQRTQQEDSAVYLCASSLDTGAPYNQPQHFGDGTRLSIL.

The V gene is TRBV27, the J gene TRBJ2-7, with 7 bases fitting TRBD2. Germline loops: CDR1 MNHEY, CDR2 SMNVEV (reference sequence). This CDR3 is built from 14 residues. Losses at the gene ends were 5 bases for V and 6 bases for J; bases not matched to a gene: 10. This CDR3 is CASSRETSMAEQYF. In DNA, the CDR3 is TGTGCCAGCAGTCGTGAGACTAGCATGGCCGAGCAGTACTTC.

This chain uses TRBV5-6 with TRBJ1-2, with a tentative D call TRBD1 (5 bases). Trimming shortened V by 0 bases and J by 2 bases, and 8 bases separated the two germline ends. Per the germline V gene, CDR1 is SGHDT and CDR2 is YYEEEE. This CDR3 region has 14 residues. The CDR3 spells CASSLGTGNYGYTF. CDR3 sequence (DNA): TGTGCCAGCAGCTTGGGCACAGGAAACTATGGCTACACCTTC.

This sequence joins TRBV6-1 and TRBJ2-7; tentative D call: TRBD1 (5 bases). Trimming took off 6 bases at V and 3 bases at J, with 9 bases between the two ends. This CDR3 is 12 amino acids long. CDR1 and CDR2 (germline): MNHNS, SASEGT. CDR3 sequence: CASRTADYEQYF. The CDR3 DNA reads TGTGCCAGCAGGACAGCCGACTACGAGCAGTACTTC.

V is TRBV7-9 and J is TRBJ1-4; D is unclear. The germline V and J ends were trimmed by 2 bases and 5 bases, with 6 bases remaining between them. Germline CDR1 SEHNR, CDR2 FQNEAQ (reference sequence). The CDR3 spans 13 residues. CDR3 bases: TGTGCCAGCAGCTTACGCAGGAATGAAAAACTGTTTTTT. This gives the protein CASSLRRNEKLFF.

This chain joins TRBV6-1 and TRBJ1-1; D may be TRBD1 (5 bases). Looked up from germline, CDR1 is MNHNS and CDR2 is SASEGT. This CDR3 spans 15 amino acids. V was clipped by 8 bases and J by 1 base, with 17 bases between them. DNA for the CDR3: TGTGCCAGCTACCAAGGGGCAACAGGGAACACTGAAGCTTTCTTT. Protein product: CASYQGATGNTEAFF.

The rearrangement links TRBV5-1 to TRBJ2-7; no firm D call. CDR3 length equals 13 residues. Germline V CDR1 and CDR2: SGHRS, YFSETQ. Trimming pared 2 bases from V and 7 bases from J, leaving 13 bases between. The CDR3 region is CASSFGPAREQYF. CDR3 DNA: TGCGCCAGCAGCTTTGGCCCCGCGCGGGAGCAGTACTTC.

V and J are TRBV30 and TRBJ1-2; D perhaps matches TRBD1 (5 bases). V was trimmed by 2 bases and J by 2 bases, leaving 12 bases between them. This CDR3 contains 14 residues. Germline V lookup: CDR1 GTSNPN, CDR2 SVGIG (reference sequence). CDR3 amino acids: CAWSRRGANYGYTF. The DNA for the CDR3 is TGTGCCTGGAGTCGACGCGGGGCGAACTATGGCTACACCTTC.

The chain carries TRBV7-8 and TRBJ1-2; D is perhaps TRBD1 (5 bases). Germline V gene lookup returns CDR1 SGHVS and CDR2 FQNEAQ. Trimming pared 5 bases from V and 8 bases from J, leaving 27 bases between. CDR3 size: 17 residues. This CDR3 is CASSRGVAGANYGGYTF. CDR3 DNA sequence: TGTGCCAGCAGCCGGGGGGTTGCGGGAGCCAATTATGGAGGCTACACCTTC. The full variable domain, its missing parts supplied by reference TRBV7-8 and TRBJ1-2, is GAGVSQSPRYKVAKRGQDVALRCDPISGHVSLFWYQQALGQGPEFLTYFQNEAQLDKSGLPSDRFFAERPEGSVSTLKIQRTQQEDSAVYLCASSRGVAGANYGGYTFGSGTRLTVV.

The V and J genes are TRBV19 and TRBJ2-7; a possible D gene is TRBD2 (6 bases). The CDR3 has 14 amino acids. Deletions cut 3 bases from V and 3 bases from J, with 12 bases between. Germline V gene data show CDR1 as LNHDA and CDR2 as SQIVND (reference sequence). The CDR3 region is CASSIETGLYEQYF. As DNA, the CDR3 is TGTGCCAGTAGTATCGAGACGGGACTCTACGAGCAGTACTTC.

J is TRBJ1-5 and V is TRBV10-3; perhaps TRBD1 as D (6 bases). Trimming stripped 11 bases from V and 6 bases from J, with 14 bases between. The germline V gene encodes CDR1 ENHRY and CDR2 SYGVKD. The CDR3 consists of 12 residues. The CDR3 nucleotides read TGTGCCTCTCGTCAGGGGAGTCAGCCCCAGCATTTT. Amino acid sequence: CASRQGSQPQHF.

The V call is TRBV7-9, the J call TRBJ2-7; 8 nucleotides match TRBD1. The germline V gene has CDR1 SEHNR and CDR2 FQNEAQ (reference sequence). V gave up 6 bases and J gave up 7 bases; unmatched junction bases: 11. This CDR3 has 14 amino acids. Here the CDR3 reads CASSPDRAPQEQYF. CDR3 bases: TGTGCCAGCAGTCCGGACAGGGCCCCTCAGGAGCAGTACTTC.